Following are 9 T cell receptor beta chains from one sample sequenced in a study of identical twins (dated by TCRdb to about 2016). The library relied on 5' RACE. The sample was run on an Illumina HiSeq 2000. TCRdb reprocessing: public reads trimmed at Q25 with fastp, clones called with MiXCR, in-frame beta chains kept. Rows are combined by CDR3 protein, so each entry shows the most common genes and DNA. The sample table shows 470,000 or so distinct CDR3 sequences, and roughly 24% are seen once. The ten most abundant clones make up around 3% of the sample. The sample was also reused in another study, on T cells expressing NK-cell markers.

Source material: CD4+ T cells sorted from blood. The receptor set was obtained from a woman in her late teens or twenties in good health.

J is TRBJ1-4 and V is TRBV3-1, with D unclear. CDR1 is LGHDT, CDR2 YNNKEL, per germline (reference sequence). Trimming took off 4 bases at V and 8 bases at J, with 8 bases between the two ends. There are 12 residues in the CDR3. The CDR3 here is CASSLRQEKLFF. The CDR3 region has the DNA TGTGCCAGCAGCCTACGGCAGGAAAAACTGTTTTTT.

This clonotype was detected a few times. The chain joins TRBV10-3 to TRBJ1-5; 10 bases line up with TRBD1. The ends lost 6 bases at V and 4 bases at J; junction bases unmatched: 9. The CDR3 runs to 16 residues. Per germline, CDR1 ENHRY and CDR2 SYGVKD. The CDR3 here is CAISSGGTGANQPQHF. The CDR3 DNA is TGTGCCATCAGCAGTGGGGGGACAGGGGCAAATCAGCCCCAGCATTTT.

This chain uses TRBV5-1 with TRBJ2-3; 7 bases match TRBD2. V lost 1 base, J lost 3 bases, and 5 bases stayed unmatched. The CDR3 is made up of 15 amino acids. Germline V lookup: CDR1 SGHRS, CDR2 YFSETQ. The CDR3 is CASSLPGTTTDTQYF. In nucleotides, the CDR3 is TGCGCCAGCAGCTTGCCGGGGACTACAACAGATACGCAGTATTTT.

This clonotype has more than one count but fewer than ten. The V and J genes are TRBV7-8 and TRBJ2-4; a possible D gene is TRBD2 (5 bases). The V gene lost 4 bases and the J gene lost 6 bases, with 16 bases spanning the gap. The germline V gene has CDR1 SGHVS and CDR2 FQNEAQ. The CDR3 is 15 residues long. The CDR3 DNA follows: TGTGCCAGCAGCTCCCGGACTGCAGATCTAAACATTCAGTACTTC. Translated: CASSSRTADLNIQYF.

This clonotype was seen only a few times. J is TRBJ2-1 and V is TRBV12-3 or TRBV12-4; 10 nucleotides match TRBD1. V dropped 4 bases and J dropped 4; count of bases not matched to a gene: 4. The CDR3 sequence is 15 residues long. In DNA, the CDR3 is TGTGCCAGCAGTTATGACAGGGGGCCTTACAATGAGCAGTTCTTC. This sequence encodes CASSYDRGPYNEQFF.

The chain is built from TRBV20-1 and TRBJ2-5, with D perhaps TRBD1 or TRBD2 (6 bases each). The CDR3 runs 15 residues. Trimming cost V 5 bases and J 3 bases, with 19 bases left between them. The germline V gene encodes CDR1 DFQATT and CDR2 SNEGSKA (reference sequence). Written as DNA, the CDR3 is TGCAGTGCTCTTGCCTGGGGGCGGGGTAAAGAGACCCAGTACTTC. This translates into CSALAWGRGKETQYF.

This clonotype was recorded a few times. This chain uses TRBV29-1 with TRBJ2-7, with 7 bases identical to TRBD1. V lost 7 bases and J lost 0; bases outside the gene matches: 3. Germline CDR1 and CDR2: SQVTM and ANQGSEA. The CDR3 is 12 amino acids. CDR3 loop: CSGGQFSYEQYF. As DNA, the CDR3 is TGCAGCGGGGGACAGTTCTCCTACGAGCAGTACTTC.

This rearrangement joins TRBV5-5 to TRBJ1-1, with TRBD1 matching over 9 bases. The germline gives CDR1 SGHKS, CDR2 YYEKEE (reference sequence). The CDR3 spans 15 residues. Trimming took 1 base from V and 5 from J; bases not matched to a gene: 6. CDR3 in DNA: TGTGCCAGCAGCTTGCTGGGACAGGGTGTGACTGAAGCTTTCTTT. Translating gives CASSLLGQGVTEAFF.

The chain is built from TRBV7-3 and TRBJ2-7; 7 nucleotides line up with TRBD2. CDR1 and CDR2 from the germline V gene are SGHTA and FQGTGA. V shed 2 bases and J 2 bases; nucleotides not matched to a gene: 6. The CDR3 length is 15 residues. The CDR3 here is CASSLLPGGTYEQYF. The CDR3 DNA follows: TGTGCCAGCAGCTTATTACCCGGGGGGACCTACGAGCAGTACTTC.